This T cell receptor beta chain was observed in a study of Graves' ophthalmopathy and Graves' hyperthyroidism. Hyperthyroidism cases were recent diagnoses of under 2 months' duration in people aged 18 to 65. Beta-chain TCR CDR3 regions were amplified from RNA transcripts. In the first round, RT-PCR was carried out with HTBI primers, and a multiplex PCR formed the second round. TCRdb reprocessed the multiplex PCR reads via MiXCR and lists one record per CDR3 protein. This table has over a million distinct CDR3 sequences, 36% appearing once. Of note for this clonotype: Its antigen is unidentified.

Study-wide findings and caveats: A 13-signature model separated ophthalmopathy from stable hyperthyroidism, around 90% sensitivity, about 81% specificity. Ophthalmopathy progression was predicted by the model at approximately 71% sensitivity and 72% to 75% specificity.

From germline, CDR1 is MNHNS and CDR2 SASEGT. CDR3 length equals 15 residues. V was pared by 6 bases and J by 4 bases, with 6 bases of the junction left unmatched. Specimen: peripheral blood or thyroid tissue (not recorded which). The source is an adult man with Graves' hyperthyroidism. The rearrangement joins TRBV6-1 to TRBJ2-7; 13 bases fit TRBD2. CDR3 DNA: TGTGCCAGCAGAGGACTAGCGGGAGCCAGATACGAGCAGTACTTC. This gives the protein CASRGLAGARYEQYF.